This T cell receptor (beta chain) was profiled in a study of T cells in Graves' hyperthyroidism and ophthalmopathy. Comment on this clonotype: Its specificity is unknown.

Orbital computed tomography, thyroid ultrasound, serum thyroxine and TRAb, and clinical symptoms together informed the diagnoses. At first hyperthyroidism diagnosis, before any ophthalmopathy symptoms, the blood sample was collected. From 9 to 10 ml of fresh peripheral blood, PBMCs were isolated. Regarding the study as a whole: Among clonotypes expanded in thyroid above 0.001, most were also found in blood.

The ends were cut back, 7 bases at V and 4 bases at J, with 14 bases in the middle. The CDR3 has 13 residues. Germline CDR1 and CDR2: MDHEN and SYDVKM. It was RNA transcripts that yielded the amplified TCR beta CDR3 regions. First-round RT-PCR targeting the TCR CDR3 was performed with the HTBI primer set. TCRdb independently ran MiXCR on the multiplex PCR reads; one entry per CDR3 protein. The table lists more than 250,000 distinct CDR3 sequences, nearly 15% of them singletons. Material for sequencing was blood. This chain joins TRBV28 and TRBJ2-7, with D perhaps matching TRBD1 (6 bases). This TCR was sampled from a woman aged 45-60 years with Graves' hyperthyroidism that later progressed to Graves' ophthalmopathy. CDR3 amino acids: CASTVRGKYEQYF. The CDR3 DNA reads TGTGCCAGCACCGTAAGGGGGAAATACGAGCAGTACTTC.